The 23 T cell receptor beta chains below come from one sample, sequenced in a study of T cell changes during pregnancy in multiple sclerosis. Some clones are missing from TCRdb's copy, which holds only in-frame ones; the method was immunoSEQ multiplex PCR. The sample yields 65,000 to 85,000 clones, about 93% seen once. Sequenced material: CD4+ T cells from peripheral blood mononuclear cells, taken after pregnancy. The receptor set was obtained from a female donor with multiple sclerosis, enrolled in a pregnancy study.

J is TRBJ2-5 and V is TRBV28; the match to TRBD2 covers 10 bases. V gave up 5 bases and J gave up 2 bases; unmatched junction bases: 8. The CDR3 sequence is 16 residues long. Germline values: CDR1 MDHEN, CDR2 SYDVKM. The CDR3 sequence is CASSPRRTSGQETQYF. The DNA of the CDR3 is TGTGCCAGCAGTCCCCGTAGGACTAGCGGACAAGAGACCCAGTACTTC.

This sequence joins TRBV5-1 and TRBJ2-5, with TRBD2 matching 10 bases. The CDR3 is 16 amino acids. J lost 0 bases, V lost 4 bases, and 6 bases had no gene match. CDR1 and CDR2 from the germline V gene are SGHRS and YFSETQ. The CDR3: CASSPLAGGDQETQYF. The CDR3 DNA is TGCGCCAGCAGCCCTTTAGCGGGAGGCGACCAAGAGACCCAGTACTTC.

The V and J genes are TRBV10-3 and TRBJ2-7; TRBD1 matches 7 bases. Germline V gene sequence: CDR1 ENHRY, CDR2 SYGVKD. The CDR3 runs 12 residues. V was pared by 9 bases and J by 3 bases, with 5 bases of the junction left unmatched. The CDR3, as DNA: TGTGCCATTGGACAGGTCGGCTACGAGCAGTACTTC. Protein sequence: CAIGQVGYEQYF.

A single count supports this clone. This sequence joins TRBV7-9 and TRBJ2-5; unclear D gene. The CDR3 length is 14 residues. The germline gives CDR1 SEHNR, CDR2 FQNEAQ (reference sequence). V was shortened by 4 bases and J by 4 bases, with 13 bases between the two germline ends. The CDR3 spells CASSWPRQGETQYF. The CDR3 region has the DNA TGTGCCAGCAGCTGGCCAAGACAAGGAGAGACCCAGTACTTC.

V usage is TRBV2 and J usage is TRBJ1-1, with 7 bases aligning to TRBD1. The germline CDR1 and CDR2 sequences are SNHLY and FYNNEI. J lost 3 bases, V lost 5 bases, and 3 bases had no gene match. This CDR3 has 13 residues. CDR3 protein: CASSTTGYTEAFF. The CDR3 nucleotides are TGTGCCAGCAGTACGACAGGGTACACTGAAGCTTTCTTT.

This chain joins TRBV5-4 and TRBJ1-1; 7 bases are shared with TRBD1. This CDR3 has 14 amino acids. In germline, CDR1 is SGHNT, CDR2 YYREEE (reference sequence). The trim removed 4 bases at V and 4 bases at J, leaving 7 bases unmatched. The CDR3: CASSPKQGSTEAFF. The CDR3 DNA is TGTGCCAGCAGCCCGAAACAGGGGAGCACTGAAGCTTTCTTT.

This clone was recorded once. The gene calls are TRBV28 and TRBJ1-5, with 12 bases identical to TRBD1. Germline V gene sequence: CDR1 MDHEN, CDR2 SYDVKM. The CDR3 is made up of 16 amino acids. With 4 bases clipped from V and 2 bases from J, the junction kept 3 bases outside the gene matches. In DNA form, the CDR3 reads TGTGCCAGCAGTTGGGACAGGGGGCCAGGCAATCAGCCCCAGCATTTT. The encoded protein is CASSWDRGPGNQPQHF.

V usage is TRBV30 and J usage is TRBJ1-1; 8 nucleotides line up with TRBD1. The CDR3 covers 14 residues. V lost 4 bases, J lost 4 bases, and 8 bases stayed unmatched. From germline, CDR1 is GTSNPN and CDR2 SVGIG (reference sequence). The chain's CDR3 is CAWNPLTGGTEAFF. CDR3 coding DNA: TGTGCCTGGAACCCGCTAACAGGGGGCACTGAAGCTTTCTTT. Looking up the rest from reference TRBV30 and TRBJ1-1 gives the full variable domain: SQTIHQWPATLVQPVGSPLSLECTVEGTSNPNLYWYRQAAGRGLQLLFYSVGIGQISSEVPQNLSASRPQDRQFILSSKKLLLSDSGFYLCAWNPLTGGTEAFFGQGTRLTVV.

The rearrangement uses TRBV13 and TRBJ2-3, with 10 bases aligning to TRBD2. The J segment lost 4 bases and the V segment lost 1 base, leaving 8 bases of the junction unmatched. Germline V CDR1 and CDR2: PRHDT, FYEKMQ (reference sequence). This CDR3 is built from 17 residues. Written as DNA, the CDR3 is TGTGCCAGCAGCTTAGCCAGCGGGGGGGCCTCGGCAGATACGCAGTATTTT. Translation: CASSLASGGASADTQYF.

This rearrangement joins TRBV7-8 to TRBJ1-5; tentative D call: TRBD1 (6 bases). Trimming shortened V by 5 bases and J by 3 bases, and 17 bases separated the two germline ends. This CDR3 spans 16 amino acids. The germline V gene has CDR1 SGHVS and CDR2 FQNEAQ. The CDR3 reads CASSPRDIITNQPQHF. The CDR3 DNA reads TGTGCCAGCAGCCCCCGGGACATCATTACCAATCAGCCCCAGCATTTT.

With respect to this clone: The sample contains more than one DNA sequence encoding this CDR3. The V call is TRBV7-6, the J call TRBJ2-1, with 8 bases matching TRBD1. Germline CDR1 and CDR2: SGHVS and FNYEAQ. The CDR3 consists of 15 residues. V trimming: 1 base; J trimming: 5 bases; junction bases outside the gene matches: 4. CDR3 coding DNA: TGTGCCAGCAGCTTAGGGACAGGGAATCACAATGAGCAGTTCTTC. This translates into CASSLGTGNHNEQFF.

The chain couples TRBV9 to TRBJ2-5; the D gene is possibly TRBD1 (6 bases). The germline gives CDR1 SGDLS, CDR2 YYNGEE. V lost 4 bases and J lost 2, with 15 bases in between. The CDR3 is made up of 15 amino acids. This CDR3 is CASSPTGYKQETQYF. CDR3 DNA: TGTGCCAGCAGCCCCACAGGGTATAAACAAGAGACCCAGTACTTC.

V is TRBV5-1 and J is TRBJ2-2; 12 positions match TRBD2. Germline V gene sequence: CDR1 SGHRS, CDR2 YFSETQ. The CDR3 extends over 15 amino acids. With V trimmed by 3 bases and J by 5 bases, 2 bases remained unmatched. The CDR3 coding sequence is TGCGCCAGCAGCTCTACTAGCGGGAGGACCGGGGAGCTGTTTTTT. It translates to CASSSTSGRTGELFF. The full variable domain, completed using reference TRBV5-1 and TRBJ2-2, is KAGVTQTPRYLIKTRGQQVTLSCSPISGHRSVSWYQQTPGQGLQFLFEYFSETQRNKGNFPGRFSGRQFSNSRSEMNVSTLELGDSALYLCASSSTSGRTGELFFGEGSRLTVL.

This chain joins TRBV2 and TRBJ1-1, with D possibly matching TRBD1 (6 bases). Germline V gene sequence: CDR1 SNHLY, CDR2 FYNNEI. The V end lost 11 bases, the J end lost 1 base, and 14 bases lay between the germline ends. The CDR3 loop spans 13 amino acids. DNA for the CDR3: TGTGCCGGTCACCGGGACACGAACACTGAAGCTTTCTTT. This encodes CAGHRDTNTEAFF.

This chain uses TRBV4-1 with TRBJ2-3; 10 bases fit TRBD2. The CDR3 extends over 17 amino acids. Germline V gene lookup returns CDR1 MGHRA and CDR2 YSYEKL. V was clipped by 1 base and J by 7 bases; unmatched bases: 11. CDR3 in amino acids: CASSQVTGAGGPHTQYF. CDR3 nucleotides: TGCGCCAGCAGCCAAGTTACTGGAGCGGGAGGGCCTCATACGCAGTATTTT.

J is TRBJ1-1 and V is TRBV19, with 8 bases that match TRBD1. With V trimmed by 6 bases and J by 4 bases, 7 bases remained unmatched. The CDR3 spans 14 residues. Germline values: CDR1 LNHDA, CDR2 SQIVND (reference sequence). CDR3 bases: TGTGCCAGTAGCATGGACAGGGTGAGCACTGAAGCTTTCTTT. Encoded protein: CASSMDRVSTEAFF.

The chain couples TRBV25-1 to TRBJ2-7; D may be TRBD2 (5 bases). The V gene's germline CDR1 is MGHDK and CDR2 SYGVNS. CDR3 length equals 12 residues. V lost 4 bases, J lost 2 bases, and 6 bases lay in between. CDR3: CASSGTPYEQYF. The DNA for the CDR3 is TGTGCCAGCAGTGGGACTCCCTACGAGCAGTACTTC.

On this clone itself: The same CDR3 also results from other DNA sequences found in this sample. The V and J genes are TRBV5-1 and TRBJ2-7; 9 bases match TRBD1. CDR1 is SGHRS and CDR2 is YFSETQ in the germline V gene. This CDR3 is built from 15 residues. Unmatched junction bases numbered 6, after V lost 2 bases and J lost 3 bases. The CDR3 protein is CASSFGGTGYYEQYF. As DNA, the CDR3 is TGCGCCAGCAGCTTCGGCGGGACAGGGTACTACGAGCAGTACTTC.

The chain links TRBV27 to TRBJ2-2; 7 bases map to TRBD1. V was pared by 6 bases and J by 4 bases, with 8 bases of the junction left unmatched. Germline-derived CDR1 and CDR2 are MNHEY and SMNVEV (reference sequence). CDR3 length equals 15 residues. CDR3 sequence: CASSSTGISTGELFF. The CDR3 DNA is TGTGCCAGCAGCTCGACAGGGATATCCACCGGGGAGCTGTTTTTT.

CDR3 DNA sequence: TGTGCCAGCAGTTGGTCGGGACTAGCGGGGGGGTCCTACAATGAGCAGTTCTTC. This translates into CASSWSGLAGGSYNEQFF. The chain links TRBV2 to TRBJ2-1; 16 bases match TRBD2. V was clipped by 5 bases and J by 1 base; unmatched bases: 5. This CDR3 has 18 amino acids. Germline CDR1 is SNHLY and CDR2 is FYNNEI.

The rearrangement uses TRBV10-3 and TRBJ1-2, with TRBD1 identical over 9 bases. J was trimmed by 1 base and V by 4 bases; bases with no gene match: 4. Looked up from germline, CDR1 is ENHRY and CDR2 is SYGVKD. CDR3 length: 15 amino acids. The CDR3 loop reads CAISAPTGGNYGYTF. The CDR3 DNA reads TGTGCCATCAGTGCGCCGACAGGGGGTAACTATGGCTACACCTTC.

V and J are TRBV18 and TRBJ1-2, with a possible D match to TRBD1 (5 bases). Germline CDR1 is KGHSH and CDR2 is LQKENI. The CDR3 sequence is 14 residues long. V shed 3 bases and J shed 10 bases, with 18 bases lying between them. CDR3: CASSPQEMTALYTF. CDR3 sequence (DNA): TGTGCCAGCTCACCGCAAGAGATGACAGCACTCTACACCTTC.

The chain recombines TRBV11-2 with TRBJ1-4, with D possibly being TRBD1 (6 bases). Germline lookup yields CDR1 SGHAT and CDR2 FQNNGV. V shed 4 bases and J shed 0 bases, with 12 bases lying between them. The CDR3 extends over 16 amino acids. CDR3 nucleotides: TGTGCCAGCAGCTCGACAGGAGCTACAACTAATGAAAAACTGTTTTTT. Protein product: CASSSTGATTNEKLFF.